This paragraph covers one T cell receptor delta chain sequence. Its antigen specificity is not known. Within one base of it there is no much larger clone, and no base qualities were kept. This sample is drawn from a study of gamma-delta T cells after stem cell transplantation (dated by TCRdb to the mid-2010s). Library method: RT-PCR. Sequencing relied on an Illumina MiSeq. For TCRdb, the public reads were processed anew by CATT, and duplicate DNA sequences were folded into one row. This sample is represented by over a thousand delta-chain clones; about 2.4% of them were singletons. Together, the top ten hold around 50% of the sample. The CDR3 sequence holds 18 residues, the cysteine and phenylalanine included. Only the CDR3 portion is preserved as DNA: 54 bases, with reading frame beginning at the first base. CDR1 and CDR2 (GEAIGNYY, EKD) derive from the germline V gene. The germline V and J ends show losses of 3 bases and 3 bases respectively, and no gene match explains 12 bases of the junction.

The sample comprised gamma-delta T cells. The chain is made from TRDV2 and TRDJ1; TRDD3 lines up with 13 middle nucleotides. The origin of this receptor is a human donor. It is not recorded whose cells these are; they may come from a transplant donor. Here is the DNA: TGTGCCTGTGACGCCCTACTGGGGGATACGCCGGCGGCCGATAAACTCATCTTT. Its amino acids are CACDALLGDTPAADKLIF.